The clone carrying this T cell receptor (beta chain) has ten or more counts. The target antigen is unknown. The data were taken from a study of early T cells in non-severe SARS-CoV-2 infection. Overall study: Sequenced bulk RNA came from whole blood that was unsorted, and chains were unpaired. Notes on the study in general: Missing private and CD4 specificities, VDJdb matching favored anti-spike CD8 responses.

Researchers attached unique molecular identifiers to individual cDNA molecules. A single record per CDR3 protein comes from TCRdb applying MiXCR to the 5' RACE reads. The table shows 95,000 to 120,000 distinct CDR3 sequences, with about 12% occurring only once. V lost 4 bases and J lost 1; bases outside the gene matches: 7. The V gene's germline CDR1 is KGHDR and CDR2 SFDVKD. There are 16 residues in the CDR3. This receptor was obtained from an adult who was a healthcare worker with PCR-confirmed SARS-CoV-2 infection or an uninfected control (not recorded which). Specimen: whole blood. V gene TRBV24-1 combines with J gene TRBJ2-3; 7 positions match TRBD1. The CDR3 DNA follows: TGTGCCACCAGTGACCCAGGACAGGCCGGCACAGATACGCAGTATTTT. Protein sequence: CATSDPGQAGTDTQYF.